This passage covers 26 T cell receptor beta chains from one sample sequenced in a study of response to subunit inactivated influenza vaccine. Using its own MiXCR run on the RT-PCR reads, TCRdb lists one record per CDR3 protein. The table includes over 800,000 distinct CDR3 sequences, about 20% detected once. Sequencing used PBMCs from blood, obtained 5 days after vaccination. Every receptor here comes from a man aged 50-59 years who received an inactivated influenza vaccine.

This clonotype has a handful of counts. The chain employs TRBV24-1 and TRBJ1-3; D is undetermined. The CDR3 spans 15 residues. CDR1 KGHDR and CDR2 SFDVKD come from the germline V gene. V was cut by 4 bases and J by 0 bases, with 9 bases left in between. CDR3 DNA: TGTGCCACCAGTGAAAACATCAGCTCTGGAAACACCATATATTTT. This translates into CATSENISSGNTIYF.

The rearrangement joins TRBV3-1 to TRBJ1-2; possibly TRBD1 for D (5 bases). This CDR3 is built from 13 residues. The germline V gene has CDR1 LGHDT and CDR2 YNNKEL (reference sequence). The germline V and J ends were trimmed by 4 bases and 8 bases, with 14 bases remaining between them. The CDR3 protein is CASSPTGTQGYTF. In DNA, the CDR3 is TGTGCCAGCAGCCCTACAGGAACCCAAGGCTACACCTTC.

There are many counts of this clonotype. The rearrangement uses TRBV12-3 or TRBV12-4 and TRBJ1-1; no firm D call. The CDR3 length is 12 residues. Between the trimmed V and J ends, which lost 3 bases and 1 base, there was a span of 3 bases. CDR3 bases: TGTGCCAGCAGTTTCCCGAACACTGAAGCTTTCTTT. The encoded protein is CASSFPNTEAFF.

This clonotype has a handful of counts. DNA of the CDR3: TGCGCCAGCAGCCAAGCAGGTGGCACAGATACGCAGTATTTT. It is translated as CASSQAGGTDTQYF. The chain recombines TRBV4-1 with TRBJ2-3; D remains unclear. V shed 1 base and J shed 1 base, with 6 bases lying between them. The CDR3 has 14 amino acids. Germline CDR1 reads MGHRA; CDR2 reads YSYEKL.

This clonotype was seen more than once but under ten times. The rearrangement links TRBV7-8 to TRBJ2-7; 7 nucleotides line up with TRBD1. This CDR3 contains 14 residues. CDR1 is SGHVS, CDR2 FQNEAQ, per germline. The V gene end was trimmed by 2 bases and the J gene end by 4 bases; junction bases not matched to a gene: 5. CDR3 bases: TGTGCCAGCAGCTTATCGGGACAGTTATACGAGCAGTACTTC. Translated: CASSLSGQLYEQYF.

This clonotype was detected a few times. The rearrangement links TRBV4-1 to TRBJ1-1, with D unresolved. Germline CDR1 MGHRA, CDR2 YSYEKL. The V gene lost 0 bases and the J gene lost 0 bases, with 8 bases spanning the gap. The CDR3 spans 15 residues. The CDR3 loop reads CASSQENNLNTEAFF. The DNA for the CDR3 is TGCGCCAGCAGCCAAGAGAACAACTTGAACACTGAAGCTTTCTTT.

The rearrangement uses TRBV9 and TRBJ2-5, with 10 nucleotides matching TRBD2. The V segment lost 0 bases and the J segment 1 base; nucleotides outside the gene matches: 3. The CDR3 contains 16 residues. Germline CDR1 is SGDLS and CDR2 is YYNGEE. Written as DNA, the CDR3 is TGTGCCAGCAGCGTAGGGACTAGCGGACTCCAAGAGACCCAGTACTTC. As protein: CASSVGTSGLQETQYF.

This clonotype was recorded many times. The rearrangement links TRBV20-1 to TRBJ2-1; 14 positions match TRBD2. CDR1 is DFQATT and CDR2 is SNEGSKA in the germline V gene (reference sequence). J gave up 6 bases and V 5 bases, and 3 bases lay outside the gene matches. The CDR3 has 14 residues. CDR3 region: CSARGLAGGNEQFF. The CDR3 DNA reads as TGCAGTGCTCGAGGACTAGCGGGGGGCAATGAGCAGTTCTTC.

The chain employs TRBV5-1 and TRBJ2-7; 11 bases align to TRBD1. Germline V gene data show CDR1 as SGHRS and CDR2 as YFSETQ. This CDR3 region has 14 residues. The J segment lost 6 bases and the V segment lost 3 bases, leaving 5 bases of the junction unmatched. The CDR3 reads CASSWGDRGFEQYF. CDR3 coding DNA: TGCGCCAGCAGCTGGGGGGACAGGGGGTTCGAGCAGTACTTC.

This clonotype was observed a handful of times. The genes are TRBV6-1 and TRBJ1-5; maybe TRBD1 (6 bases). CDR1 and CDR2 from the germline V gene are MNHNS and SASEGT. V was clipped by 6 bases and J by 3 bases, with 12 bases between them. The CDR3 spans 14 residues. This CDR3 is CASSSGQINQPQHF. The CDR3 nucleotides read TGTGCCAGCAGCTCCGGACAGATCAATCAGCCCCAGCATTTT.

This clonotype was seen only a few times. This chain uses TRBV20-1 with TRBJ2-7; D gene unclear. Germline loops: CDR1 DFQATT, CDR2 SNEGSKA (reference sequence). Deletions cut 3 bases from V and 1 base from J, with 16 bases between. This CDR3 region has 15 residues. This CDR3 reads CSASQVSSPSYEQYF. CDR3 bases: TGCAGTGCTAGTCAGGTCAGCAGCCCATCCTACGAGCAGTACTTC.

The V gene is TRBV7-2, the J gene TRBJ2-5; 8 nucleotides align to TRBD2. The CDR3 covers 14 residues. Looked up from germline, CDR1 is SGHTA and CDR2 is FQGNSA. Trimming took 5 bases from V and 5 from J; bases not matched to a gene: 7. The chain's CDR3 is CASSVPPGGETQYF. The CDR3 coding sequence is TGTGCCAGCAGCGTCCCCCCGGGAGGGGAGACCCAGTACTTC.

The rearrangement uses TRBV19 and TRBJ1-2, with TRBD1 as a possible D gene (5 bases). There are 15 residues in the CDR3. Germline CDR1 is LNHDA and CDR2 is SQIVND (reference sequence). Trimming left V 2 bases short and J 3 bases short, with 13 bases between. The CDR3 DNA reads TGTGCCAGTAGTATAAGGCCGCCGACAGACTATGGCTACACCTTC. Translated: CASSIRPPTDYGYTF.

This chain uses TRBV12-3 or TRBV12-4 with TRBJ1-1; TRBD1 agrees at 10 bases. Losses at the gene ends were 3 bases for V and 3 bases for J; bases not matched to a gene: 4. This CDR3 is built from 15 residues. Here the CDR3 DNA reads TGTGCCAGCAGTTTTTTGACAGGGGGCTACACTGAAGCTTTCTTT. It specifies CASSFLTGGYTEAFF.

This clonotype turned up a few times. This chain uses TRBV12-3 or TRBV12-4 with TRBJ1-2, with 8 positions matching TRBD1. V gave up 5 bases and J gave up 4 bases; unmatched junction bases: 12. This CDR3 contains 16 residues. The CDR3 coding sequence is TGTGCCAGCAGTCCCAGTACTGGGACAGGAGGCTATGGCTACACCTTC. Encoded protein: CASSPSTGTGGYGYTF.

This clonotype was observed a few times. This chain uses TRBV27 with TRBJ2-1, with TRBD1 matching 7 bases. V shed 1 base and J 6 bases; nucleotides not matched to a gene: 12. The CDR3 contains 17 residues. Germline V gives CDR1 MNHEY, CDR2 SMNVEV (reference sequence). The CDR3 loop is CASSLWGQRLAPNEQFF. CDR3 sequence (DNA): TGTGCCAGCAGTTTATGGGGACAGCGTCTCGCGCCCAATGAGCAGTTCTTC.

This clonotype was detected only a few times. The chain links TRBV4-3 to TRBJ2-3; D may be TRBD1 (8 bases). V lost 5 bases to trimming and J lost 1 base, with 16 bases between them. CDR3 length: 16 residues. Germline loops: CDR1 LGHNA, CDR2 YSLEER. Here the CDR3 DNA reads TGCGCCAGCAGCTTTTACAGGGGGGGGGGCACAGATACGCAGTATTTT. Its translation is CASSFYRGGGTDTQYF.

This clonotype was seen more than once but under ten times. This chain connects TRBV15 to TRBJ2-7, with D possibly being TRBD2 (5 bases). V was shortened by 3 bases and J by 2 bases, with 14 bases between the two germline ends. The CDR3 loop spans 15 amino acids. Germline assignment: CDR1 LNHNV and CDR2 YYDKDF (reference sequence). The CDR3 DNA is TGTGCCACCAGCAGTAAGTATGAGGGCACCTACGAGCAGTACTTC. It yields the protein CATSSKYEGTYEQYF.

This clonotype showed up just a few times. This sequence joins TRBV24-1 and TRBJ1-1; D unresolved. The CDR3 is 14 residues long. V lost 4 bases to trimming and J lost 5 bases, with 13 bases between them. Germline V gene data show CDR1 as KGHDR and CDR2 as SFDVKD. Written as DNA, the CDR3 is TGTGCCACCAGTGAGAACGGACGGAGTACTGAAGCTTTCTTT. This codes for CATSENGRSTEAFF.

The chain has TRBV20-1 and TRBJ2-7; 7 bases match TRBD1. Germline-derived CDR1 and CDR2 are DFQATT and SNEGSKA (reference sequence). V gave up 4 bases and J gave up 7 bases; unmatched junction bases: 13. CDR3 length: 14 amino acids. The CDR3 region has the DNA TGCAGTGCTAACACAGGGGCCGCGACAATAGAGCAGTACTTC. Protein sequence: CSANTGAATIEQYF.

The chain recombines TRBV6-2 or TRBV6-3 with TRBJ2-5; 11 nucleotides agree with TRBD2. Germline values: CDR1 MNHEY, CDR2 SVGEGT. The CDR3 contains 16 residues. Trimming at V came to 7 bases and at J to 2 bases, leaving 9 bases not matched to a gene. The CDR3 loop is CASKPTSGGGQETQYF. The DNA of the CDR3 is TGTGCCAGCAAACCCACTAGCGGGGGAGGACAAGAGACCCAGTACTTC.

As to this clonotype: Sequence at one end of the junction differs from germline and may be a read error. This chain joins TRBV18 and TRBJ2-5, with 9 bases aligning to TRBD2. CDR1 is KGHSH and CDR2 is LQKENI in the germline V gene. The CDR3 runs 17 residues. As DNA, the CDR3 is TGTGCCTGCTCACCACCGATCGGCAGCGGGGGGCAAGAGACCCAGTACTTC. Translated, it gives CACSPPIGSGGQETQYF.

The CDR3 sequence: CAWGRGGVTGELFF. For the CDR3, the DNA is TGTGCCTGGGGCAGAGGCGGAGTTACCGGGGAGCTGTTTTTT. This chain links TRBV30 with TRBJ2-2; D gene ambiguous. Per germline, CDR1 GTSNPN and CDR2 SVGIG (reference sequence). The CDR3 spans 14 residues. V was shortened by 5 bases and J by 5 bases, with 15 bases between the two germline ends. Variable domain in full (rest from reference TRBV30 and TRBJ2-2): SQTIHQWPATLVQPVGSPLSLECTVEGTSNPNLYWYRQAAGRGLQLLFYSVGIGQISSEVPQNLSASRPQDRQFILSSKKLLLSDSGFYLCAWGRGGVTGELFFGEGSRLTVL.

V usage is TRBV7-2 and J usage is TRBJ2-3; D uncertain. V was pared by 5 bases and J by 7 bases, with 16 bases between. This CDR3 spans 14 amino acids. The germline gives CDR1 SGHTA, CDR2 FQGNSA. The CDR3 reads CASSPSWLTHTQYF. The CDR3 DNA sequence: TGTGCCAGCAGCCCTTCCTGGTTAACCCATACGCAGTATTTT.

The V gene is TRBV5-1, the J gene TRBJ2-3; 7 bases map to TRBD1. The CDR3 runs 15 residues. V was pared by 3 bases and J by 3 bases, with 7 bases of the junction left unmatched. From germline, CDR1 is SGHRS and CDR2 YFSETQ. For the CDR3, the DNA is TGCGCCAGCAGCTCGGGACAGTATTCAACAGATACGCAGTATTTT. Its protein is CASSSGQYSTDTQYF.

The chain joins TRBV29-1 to TRBJ2-1, with TRBD2 matching over 10 bases. The trim removed 1 base at V and 7 bases at J, leaving 10 bases unmatched. This CDR3 is 16 amino acids long. Per the germline V gene, CDR1 is SQVTM and CDR2 is ANQGSEA. CDR3 amino acids: CSVEGERGGLWNEQFF. The CDR3 nucleotides are TGCAGCGTTGAAGGCGAGCGGGGGGGCCTGTGGAATGAGCAGTTCTTC.